The 22 T cell receptor beta chains reported below all come from one sample, sequenced in a study of PD-1 blockade in classical Hodgkin lymphoma. The data were produced by immunoSEQ multiplex PCR, yet TCRdb's version contains in-frame clones alone and is incomplete. Of 31,000 or so clones in the sample, roughly four fifths were seen once. Time point reported: cycle 4 day 1 (C4D1), after around six weeks of nivolumab. After autologous stem cell transplantation all patients relapsed, and prior brentuximab vedotin exposure differed between cohorts. This sample comprised peripheral blood mononuclear cells (PBMCs), obtained before the fourth cycle of nivolumab. All receptors derive from a human donor with classical Hodgkin lymphoma.

The chain joins TRBV4-2 to TRBJ1-2; no definite D call. CDR3 length: 11 residues. Germline values: CDR1 LGHNA, CDR2 YNFKEQ. Between the trimmed V and J ends, which lost 0 bases and 8 bases, there was a span of 4 bases. This chain's CDR3 is CASSQERGYTF. Written as DNA, the CDR3 is TGTGCCAGCAGCCAAGAGAGGGGCTACACCTTC.

This clone was seen once. The rearrangement links TRBV19 to TRBJ1-1; TRBD1 matches at 8 bases. Trimming cost V 6 bases and J 7 bases; bases outside gene matches: 7. CDR1 is LNHDA and CDR2 is SQIVND in the germline V gene (reference sequence). The CDR3 loop spans 13 amino acids. The CDR3, as DNA: TGTGCCAGTAGAGGACAGGGCCTCCTTGAAGCTTTCTTT. As protein: CASRGQGLLEAFF.

The chain uses TRBV9 and TRBJ2-2; no definite D call. Germline values: CDR1 SGDLS, CDR2 YYNGEE. CDR3 size: 15 residues. Between the trimmed V and J ends, which lost 1 base and 3 bases, there was a span of 10 bases. The CDR3: CASSVNRADTGELFF. The CDR3 DNA reads TGTGCCAGCAGCGTAAATCGGGCAGACACCGGGGAGCTGTTTTTT.

This clone came up a few times. CDR3 protein: CATSGRDGRRAYEQYF. CDR3 DNA sequence: TGTGCCACCTCCGGTCGGGACGGGAGGCGGGCCTACGAGCAGTACTTC. The gene calls are TRBV21-1 and TRBJ2-7; the table gives TRBD2 as D, unverified against the DNA. TRBV21-1 is labeled a pseudogene. The CDR3 runs 16 residues.

The genes are TRBV7-2 and TRBJ1-1; perhaps TRBD1 as D (6 bases). The V end was cut by 5 bases, the J end by 5 bases, with 12 bases between. This CDR3 comprises 13 residues. Germline loops: CDR1 SGHTA, CDR2 FQGNSA. This chain's CDR3 is CASSNLRGTEAFF. CDR3 nucleotides: TGTGCCAGCAGCAATCTAAGGGGGACTGAAGCTTTCTTT.

Only a few counts were recorded for this clone. V gene TRBV5-1 combines with J gene TRBJ1-1; D is unresolved. Trimming took 4 bases from V and 2 from J, leaving 6 bases between them. Germline V gives CDR1 SGHRS, CDR2 YFSETQ. The CDR3 covers 12 residues. The CDR3 DNA sequence: TGCGCCAGCAGCAACTCAAACACTGAAGCTTTCTTT. Translation gives CASSNSNTEAFF.

This clone was recorded once. This chain uses TRBV13 with TRBJ1-1, with no clear D. Germline V gene sequence: CDR1 PRHDT, CDR2 FYEKMQ (reference sequence). Trimming stripped 5 bases from V and 4 bases from J, with 23 bases between. This CDR3 has 17 residues. The CDR3 region is CASSQDRAPTRLTEAFF. The CDR3 DNA is TGTGCCAGCAGCCAAGATAGGGCCCCGACGCGTCTCACTGAAGCTTTCTTT.

The J gene is TRBJ2-1, the V gene TRBV4-2; TRBD2 agrees at 9 bases. V gave up 5 bases and J gave up 7 bases; unmatched junction bases: 12. Looked up from germline, CDR1 is LGHNA and CDR2 is YNFKEQ. The CDR3 runs 16 residues. Here the CDR3 DNA reads TGTGCCAGCAGCTTGGCCGTGGCGGGAGGGCAAAATGAGCAGTTCTTC. The encoded protein is CASSLAVAGGQNEQFF.

This clone was counted a few times. This chain uses TRBV7-2 with TRBJ1-2; D is perhaps TRBD1 (5 bases). The V end lost 7 bases, the J end lost 8 bases, and 17 bases lay between the germline ends. The germline V gene has CDR1 SGHTA and CDR2 FQGNSA. The CDR3 spans 13 residues. The CDR3 DNA reads as TGTGCCAGCACCCCGATGGGGGGAGGCGGCTACACCTTC. Amino acid sequence: CASTPMGGGGYTF.

The J gene is TRBJ2-7, the V gene TRBV18, with no clear D. The CDR3 has 13 residues. CDR1 is KGHSH and CDR2 is LQKENI in the germline V gene. Trimming cost V 6 bases and J 0 bases, with 9 bases left between them. CDR3 coding DNA: TGTGCCAGCTCCGTGGTAAGCTCCTACGAGCAGTACGTC. It yields the protein CASSVVSSYEQYV.

This rearrangement joins TRBV6-5 to TRBJ1-5, with D possibly matching TRBD1 (5 bases). Germline V CDR1 and CDR2: MNHEY, SVGAGI. This CDR3 spans 15 amino acids. Trimming stripped 6 bases from V and 0 bases from J, with 12 bases between. Written as DNA, the CDR3 is TGTGCCAGCAGCTCGGGACGCAATAGCAATCAGCCCCAGCATTTT. Translation gives CASSSGRNSNQPQHF.

V and J are TRBV5-4 and TRBJ1-2; D call uncertain. Germline V CDR1 and CDR2: SGHNT, YYREEE (reference sequence). The CDR3 runs to 13 residues. V was trimmed by 6 bases and J by 4 bases, leaving 13 bases between them. CDR3 loop: CASNPIGRYGYTF. The CDR3, as DNA: TGTGCCAGCAATCCGATCGGCCGCTATGGCTACACCTTC. The variable domain in full, completed from reference TRBV5-4 and TRBJ1-2, reads ETGVTQSPTHLIKTRGQQVTLRCSSQSGHNTVSWYQQALGQGPQFIFQYYREEENGRGNFPPRFSGLQFPNYSSELNVNALELDDSALYLCASNPIGRYGYTFGSGTRLTVV.

The count of this clone is one. This chain connects TRBV25-1 to TRBJ2-2, with D uncertain. V was pared by 6 bases and J by 1 base, with 12 bases between. CDR3 size: 15 residues. Germline V gene data show CDR1 as MGHDK and CDR2 as SYGVNS. In DNA form, the CDR3 reads TGTGCCAGCAGCTACGGCCCAGGGAACACCGGGGAGCTGTTTTTT. As protein: CASSYGPGNTGELFF.

V and J are TRBV5-1 and TRBJ2-7; possibly TRBD1 for D (6 bases). V lost 4 bases and J 13 bases, leaving 18 bases between the germline ends. CDR3 length: 12 amino acids. Germline CDR1 is SGHRS and CDR2 is YFSETQ. CDR3 in amino acids: CASSTGNSYPYF. Written as DNA, the CDR3 is TGCGCCAGCAGCACAGGGAATTCGTATCCTTACTTC.

The chain joins TRBV7-2 to TRBJ2-2; D gene uncertain. With 0 bases removed from V and 5 bases from J, the gap between germline ends came to 7 bases. Per germline, CDR1 SGHTA and CDR2 FQGNSA. The CDR3 length is 14 residues. CDR3 sequence reads: CASSLAALTGELFF. CDR3 DNA: TGTGCCAGCAGCTTAGCGGCACTTACCGGGGAGCTGTTTTTT.

The gene calls are TRBV20-1 and TRBJ2-7; weak D call: TRBD1 (6 bases). The germline V gene encodes CDR1 DFQATT and CDR2 SNEGSKA (reference sequence). There are 11 residues in the CDR3. Trimming cost V 6 bases and J 3 bases, with 9 bases left between them. CDR3 in amino acids: CSAQQGYEQYF. CDR3 nucleotide sequence: TGCAGTGCACAACAGGGCTACGAGCAGTACTTC.

In its sample, this clone was seen once. The chain recombines TRBV5-1 with TRBJ2-3, with D perhaps TRBD1 (7 bases). CDR3 length equals 14 residues. Trimming removed 0 bases at V and 3 bases at J, with 8 bases between. Germline V gene sequence: CDR1 SGHRS, CDR2 YFSETQ. This chain's CDR3 is CASSLAGGTDTQYF. The DNA for the CDR3 is TGCGCCAGCAGCTTGGCAGGGGGGACAGATACGCAGTATTTT.

J is TRBJ2-1 and V is TRBV19; the match to TRBD2 covers 9 bases. The CDR3 runs to 16 residues. The V segment lost 4 bases and the J segment 2 bases; nucleotides outside the gene matches: 6. Germline values: CDR1 LNHDA, CDR2 SQIVND (reference sequence). CDR3 region: CASSNHAGGAYNEQFF. The CDR3 nucleotides are TGTGCCAGTAGTAATCACGCGGGAGGGGCCTACAATGAGCAGTTCTTC.

The rearrangement links TRBV28 to TRBJ2-3, with unresolved D. Trimming shortened V by 6 bases and J by 0 bases, and 16 bases separated the two germline ends. Per germline, CDR1 MDHEN and CDR2 SYDVKM. The CDR3 sequence is 16 residues long. The DNA for the CDR3 is TGTGCCAGCAGCGAGATTGGCGGTCCTAGCACAGATACGCAGTATTTT. Protein product: CASSEIGGPSTDTQYF. The whole variable domain, filled in from reference TRBV28 and TRBJ2-3, reads DVKVTQSSRYLVKRTGEKVFLECVQDMDHENMFWYRQDPGLGLRLIYFSYDVKMKEKGDIPEGYSVSREKKERFSLILESASTNQTSMYLCASSEIGGPSTDTQYFGPGTRLTVL.

V gene TRBV2 combines with J gene TRBJ2-5, with D possibly TRBD2 on 5 matching bases. Trimming left V 5 bases short and J 5 bases short, with 18 bases between. The CDR3 is made up of 15 amino acids. Germline CDR1 and CDR2: SNHLY and FYNNEI. This chain's CDR3 is CASSRVARSGETQYF. As DNA, the CDR3 is TGTGCCAGCAGTCGGGTAGCGAGGTCTGGGGAGACCCAGTACTTC.

The chain combines TRBV11-2 with TRBJ2-3; no clear D gene. The CDR3 sequence is 16 residues long. V dropped 5 bases and J dropped 2 bases, with 17 bases sitting between them. The germline V gene has CDR1 SGHAT and CDR2 FQNNGV. As DNA, the CDR3 is TGTGCCAGCAGCCCAGTGGGCCCGGGTTCCACAGATACGCAGTATTTT. Its protein is CASSPVGPGSTDTQYF.

This sequence joins TRBV9 and TRBJ2-1; the match to TRBD2 covers 10 bases. With V trimmed by 4 bases and J by 9 bases, 13 bases remained unmatched. The CDR3 sequence is 16 residues long. Germline values: CDR1 SGDLS, CDR2 YYNGEE. CDR3 nucleotides: TGTGCCAGCAGCCCGACCTCGGGACTAGCGAACGGTGAGCAGTTCTTC. Encoded protein: CASSPTSGLANGEQFF.